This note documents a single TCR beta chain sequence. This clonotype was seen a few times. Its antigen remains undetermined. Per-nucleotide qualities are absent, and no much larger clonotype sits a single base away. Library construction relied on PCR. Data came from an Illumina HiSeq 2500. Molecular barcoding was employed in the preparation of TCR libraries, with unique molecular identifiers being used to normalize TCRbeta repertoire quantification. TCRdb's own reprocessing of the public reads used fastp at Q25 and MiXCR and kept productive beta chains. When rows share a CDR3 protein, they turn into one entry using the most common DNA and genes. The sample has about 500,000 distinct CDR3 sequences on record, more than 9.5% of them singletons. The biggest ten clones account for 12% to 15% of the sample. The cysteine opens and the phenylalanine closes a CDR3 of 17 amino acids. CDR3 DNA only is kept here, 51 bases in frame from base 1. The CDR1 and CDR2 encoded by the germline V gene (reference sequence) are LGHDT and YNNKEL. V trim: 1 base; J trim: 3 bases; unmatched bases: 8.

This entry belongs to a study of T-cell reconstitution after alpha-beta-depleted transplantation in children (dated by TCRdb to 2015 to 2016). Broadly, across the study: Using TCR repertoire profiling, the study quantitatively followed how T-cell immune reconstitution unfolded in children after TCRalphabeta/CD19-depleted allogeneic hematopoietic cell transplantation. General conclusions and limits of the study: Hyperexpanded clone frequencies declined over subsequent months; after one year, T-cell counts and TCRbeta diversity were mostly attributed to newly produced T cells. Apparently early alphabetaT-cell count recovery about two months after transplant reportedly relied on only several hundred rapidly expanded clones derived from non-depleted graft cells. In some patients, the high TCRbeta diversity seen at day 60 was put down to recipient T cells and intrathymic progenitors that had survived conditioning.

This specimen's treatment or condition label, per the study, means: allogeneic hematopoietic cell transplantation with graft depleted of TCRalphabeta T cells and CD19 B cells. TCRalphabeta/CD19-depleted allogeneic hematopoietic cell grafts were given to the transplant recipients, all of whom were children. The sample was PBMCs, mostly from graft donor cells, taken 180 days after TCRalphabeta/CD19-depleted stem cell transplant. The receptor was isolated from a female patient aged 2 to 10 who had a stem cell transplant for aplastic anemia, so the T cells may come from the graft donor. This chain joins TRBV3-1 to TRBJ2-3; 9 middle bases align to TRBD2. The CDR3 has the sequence CASSQGLAGDGTDTQYF. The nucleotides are TGTGCCAGCAGCCAAGGTTTAGCGGGAGACGGGACAGATACGCAGTATTTT.